This TCR beta chain was identified in a study of identical twins. Using its own MiXCR run on the 5' RACE reads, TCRdb lists one record per CDR3 protein. The sample consists of 450,000 to 500,000 distinct CDR3 sequences, around an eighth of them appearing once. Germline CDR1 GTSNPN, CDR2 SVGIG (reference sequence). The CDR3 is made up of 15 amino acids. The V end was cut by 2 bases, the J end by 10 bases, with 22 bases between. In this sample, this clonotype turned up a few times. The data also belong to a second study, concerning yellow fever vaccine responses in identical twins.

V gene TRBV30 combines with J gene TRBJ2-3, with TRBD1 as a possible D gene (6 bases). This sequence originates from a woman in her late teens or twenties in good health. The sample taken for sequencing was CD4+ T cells sorted from blood. This CDR3 is CAWSTGQPGRDAQYF. CDR3 nucleotides: TGTGCCTGGAGTACTGGACAGCCGGGCAGGGACGCGCAGTATTTT. Combining the CDR3 with reference TRBV30 and TRBJ2-3 gives the whole variable domain SQTIHQWPATLVQPVGSPLSLECTVEGTSNPNLYWYRQAAGRGLQLLFYSVGIGQISSEVPQNLSASRPQDRQFILSSKKLLLSDSGFYLCAWSTGQPGRDAQYFGPGTRLTVL.